These T cell receptor beta chains were read from a single sample in a study of T cell responses to AZD1222 COVID-19 vaccine. Repertoires were generated with immunoSEQ multiplex PCR, while TCRdb's copy carries only in-frame clones and drops some. The top ten clones hold 4% to 5% of a sample with about 120,000 clones, 80% to 95% of them seen once. The source material was peripheral blood, sampled on day 0 of AZD1222 vaccination. The receptor set was obtained from an adult in good health. Each CDR3 is given with its conserved first and last residue. A D gene is named only where the DNA matches it firmly.

V gene	J gene	D gene	CDR3 protein	CDR3 DNA
TRBV6-1	TRBJ1-2	-	CASSEALGQGKGYTF	TGTGCCAGCAGTGAAGCGCTTGGGCAGGGTAAGGGCTACACCTTC
TRBV30	TRBJ1-2	-	CAWSLKIRLDLYNGYTF	TGTGCCTGGAGTCTAAAGATCCGCCTGGACTTATATAATGGCTACACCTTC
TRBV6-1	TRBJ1-1	-	CASSEKGGNTEAFF	TGTGCCAGCAGTGAAAAAGGGGGTAACACTGAAGCTTTCTTT
TRBV7-7	TRBJ1-6	TRBD1	CASSLTGEAPLHF	TGTGCCAGCAGCTTAACAGGGGAGGCACCCCTCCACTTT
TRBV4-1	TRBJ1-2	TRBD1	CASSQGTGANYGYTF	TGCGCCAGCAGCCAGGGGACAGGAGCTAACTATGGCTACACCTTC
TRBV5-4	TRBJ1-2	-	CASSSDVKNYGYTF	TGTGCCAGCAGCAGCGATGTGAAGAACTATGGCTACACCTTC
TRBV9	TRBJ1-1	TRBD1	CASSPPGQGATEAFF	TGTGCCAGCAGCCCTCCGGGACAGGGGGCAACTGAAGCTTTCTTT
TRBV5-6	TRBJ1-4	TRBD1	CASSSGRGVVATNEKLFF	TGTGCCAGCAGCAGTGGCAGGGGGGTCGTTGCAACTAATGAAAAACTGTTTTTT
TRBV6-4	TRBJ2-1	TRBD2	CASSDSSGGANEQFF	TGTGCCAGCAGTGACTCTAGCGGGGGGGCCAATGAGCAGTTCTTC
TRBV28	TRBJ1-1	-	CASSLGQGTEAFF	TGTGCCAGCAGTTTAGGGCAGGGTACTGAAGCTTTCTTT